Below, 15 T cell receptor beta chains from the same sample are listed, as sequenced in a study of shared clonotypes between healthy human individuals. Naive CD8 cells, CD45RO-negative and positively selected for CCR7, excluded terminally differentiated effector memory CD45RA+ cells. TCRdb's copy holds only in-frame clones and misses some; the assay was immunoSEQ multiplex PCR. Found here are about 2 million clones, just under 95% of them singletons; the top ten hold 1% to 1.5%. Source material: naive CD8+ T cells sorted from blood. These receptors came from a man younger than 35 in good health.

The V call is TRBV6-5, the J call TRBJ1-6; D is undetermined. The CDR3 contains 15 residues. CDR1 and CDR2 (germline): MNHEY, SVGAGI. V was clipped by 5 bases and J by 9 bases, with 17 bases between them. CDR3 sequence reads: CASSNPGDFSSPLHF. CDR3 DNA sequence: TGTGCCAGCAGTAACCCGGGCGATTTTTCTTCACCCCTCCACTTT.

The J gene is TRBJ1-6, the V gene TRBV9, with 10 bases fitting TRBD1. Per the germline V gene, CDR1 is SGDLS and CDR2 is YYNGEE. CDR3 size: 15 residues. V trimming: 3 bases; J trimming: 5 bases; junction bases outside the gene matches: 2. CDR3 nucleotides: TGTGCCAGCAGCGGGGGGACAGGGGATAATTCACCCCTCCACTTT. Translation gives CASSGGTGDNSPLHF.

V usage is TRBV4-1 and J usage is TRBJ2-1; possibly TRBD2 for D (6 bases). There are 14 residues in the CDR3. V lost 2 bases and J lost 6, with 11 bases in between. Germline loops: CDR1 MGHRA, CDR2 YSYEKL. CDR3 nucleotide sequence: TGCGCCAGCAGCCAACCCGGGACTGGCAATGAGCAGTTCTTC. Its translation: CASSQPGTGNEQFF.

The V call is TRBV11-2, the J call TRBJ1-4; D perhaps matches TRBD1 (5 bases). Germline V gene sequence: CDR1 SGHAT, CDR2 FQNNGV. The ends were cut back, 4 bases at V and 3 bases at J, with 9 bases in the middle. This CDR3 has 14 residues. The chain's CDR3 is CASSSQEANEKLFF. CDR3 in DNA: TGTGCCAGCAGCTCACAGGAGGCTAATGAAAAACTGTTTTTT.

Points on this clone: Other DNA sequences in the same sample also yield this CDR3. This chain joins TRBV28 and TRBJ2-7; D is uncertain. The CDR3 has 12 amino acids. In germline, CDR1 is MDHEN, CDR2 SYDVKM. With 2 bases removed from V and 0 bases from J, the gap between germline ends came to 2 bases. This CDR3 reads CASSLNSYEQYF. CDR3 coding DNA: TGTGCCAGCAGTTTAAACTCCTACGAGCAGTACTTC.

CDR3 amino acids: CASSVKPGQDYEQYF. DNA for the CDR3: TGTGCCAGCAGCGTAAAGCCGGGACAGGACTACGAGCAGTACTTC. The gene calls are TRBV9 and TRBJ2-7; 8 nucleotides agree with TRBD1. V gave up 1 base and J gave up 3 bases; unmatched junction bases: 6. CDR1 and CDR2 from the germline V gene are SGDLS and YYNGEE. The CDR3 is 15 amino acids.

The rearrangement links TRBV19 to TRBJ1-1; 8 positions match TRBD1. Germline V gene sequence: CDR1 LNHDA, CDR2 SQIVND (reference sequence). This CDR3 is built from 13 residues. Trimming removed 9 bases from V and 7 bases from J; junction bases left unmatched: 10. CDR3 sequence (DNA): TGTGCCAGCAGGGCAGGGGGCTTTCTTGAAGCTTTCTTT. Its translation is CASRAGGFLEAFF.

This sequence joins TRBV7-3 and TRBJ2-1, with 8 nucleotides matching TRBD2. Germline V lookup: CDR1 SGHTA, CDR2 FQGTGA. CDR3 length: 16 residues. With V trimmed by 2 bases and J by 4 bases, 7 bases remained unmatched. The CDR3 nucleotides read TGTGCCAGCAGCTTATTAGGAGCGGGGGTGTACAATGAGCAGTTCTTC. Amino acid sequence: CASSLLGAGVYNEQFF. Full variable domain (outside the CDR3, taken from reference TRBV7-3 and TRBJ2-1): GAGVSQTPSNKVTEKGKYVELRCDPISGHTALYWYRQSLGQGPEFLIYFQGTGAADDSGLPNDRFFAVRPEGSVSTLKIQRTERGDSAVYLCASSLLGAGVYNEQFFGPGTRLTVL.

The genes are TRBV4-2 and TRBJ2-1, with 8 bases lining up with TRBD1. Germline V gene data show CDR1 as LGHNA and CDR2 as YNFKEQ. With V trimmed by 2 bases and J by 8 bases, 11 bases remained unmatched. The CDR3 sequence is 16 residues long. In DNA form, the CDR3 reads TGTGCCAGCAGCCAACTCCAGGGGGCGGTTAACGATGAGCAGTTCTTC. Translating gives CASSQLQGAVNDEQFF.

The rearrangement joins TRBV5-4 to TRBJ1-6; the match to TRBD1 covers 8 bases. The V segment lost 2 bases and the J segment 5 bases; nucleotides outside the gene matches: 3. CDR1 SGHNT and CDR2 YYREEE come from the germline V gene (reference sequence). The CDR3 runs 15 residues. The CDR3: CASSFQGADNSPLHF. The CDR3 DNA is TGTGCCAGCAGCTTCCAGGGGGCTGATAATTCACCCCTCCACTTT.

The V call is TRBV9, the J call TRBJ2-7; possible D gene TRBD2, 6 bases. The CDR3 is 15 residues long. Germline CDR1 SGDLS, CDR2 YYNGEE. Trimming removed 0 bases from V and 6 bases from J, with 16 bases in between. The CDR3 coding sequence is TGTGCCAGCAGCGTAGGGGACTCCCTGACATCCGAGCAGTACTTC. Translated: CASSVGDSLTSEQYF.

The chain links TRBV4-2 to TRBJ1-6; TRBD1 might be the D (5 bases). This CDR3 has 14 residues. Germline V gene lookup returns CDR1 LGHNA and CDR2 YNFKEQ. V lost 1 base and J lost 10, with 11 bases in between. The CDR3 DNA follows: TGTGCCAGCAGCCAAGCCGGGACGATCTCACCCCTCCACTTT. Translation gives CASSQAGTISPLHF.

This clone was recorded only once. The V call is TRBV19, the J call TRBJ2-5; the D is unclear. Germline V gives CDR1 LNHDA, CDR2 SQIVND (reference sequence). The ends were cut back, 3 bases at V and 0 bases at J, with 5 bases in the middle. The CDR3 length is 13 residues. The CDR3 coding sequence is TGTGCCAGTAGTATCAGACACCAAGAGACCCAGTACTTC. Encoded protein: CASSIRHQETQYF. Using reference TRBV19 and TRBJ2-5 for the parts outside the CDR3, the full variable domain is DGGITQSPKYLFRKEGQNVTLSCEQNLNHDAMYWYRQDPGQGLRLIYYSQIVNDFQKGDIAEGYSVSREKKESFPLTVTSAQKNPTAFYLCASSIRHQETQYFGPGTRLLVL.

The chain joins TRBV15 to TRBJ2-5; D is unclear. CDR3 size: 15 residues. Germline-derived CDR1 and CDR2 are LNHNV and YYDKDF (reference sequence). Trimming stripped 6 bases from V and 1 base from J, with 15 bases between. The CDR3 protein is CATRNHALGQETQYF. For the CDR3, the DNA is TGTGCCACCAGGAACCATGCCTTGGGCCAAGAGACCCAGTACTTC.

The chain employs TRBV5-1 and TRBJ2-1, with D perhaps assigned TRBD1 or TRBD2 (5 bases each). The CDR3 is made up of 13 amino acids. The V end was cut by 2 bases, the J end by 8 bases, with 11 bases between. Germline CDR1 SGHRS, CDR2 YFSETQ. CDR3 region: CASSFTGGDEQFF. The CDR3 nucleotides read TGCGCCAGCAGCTTTACTGGGGGAGATGAGCAGTTCTTC.